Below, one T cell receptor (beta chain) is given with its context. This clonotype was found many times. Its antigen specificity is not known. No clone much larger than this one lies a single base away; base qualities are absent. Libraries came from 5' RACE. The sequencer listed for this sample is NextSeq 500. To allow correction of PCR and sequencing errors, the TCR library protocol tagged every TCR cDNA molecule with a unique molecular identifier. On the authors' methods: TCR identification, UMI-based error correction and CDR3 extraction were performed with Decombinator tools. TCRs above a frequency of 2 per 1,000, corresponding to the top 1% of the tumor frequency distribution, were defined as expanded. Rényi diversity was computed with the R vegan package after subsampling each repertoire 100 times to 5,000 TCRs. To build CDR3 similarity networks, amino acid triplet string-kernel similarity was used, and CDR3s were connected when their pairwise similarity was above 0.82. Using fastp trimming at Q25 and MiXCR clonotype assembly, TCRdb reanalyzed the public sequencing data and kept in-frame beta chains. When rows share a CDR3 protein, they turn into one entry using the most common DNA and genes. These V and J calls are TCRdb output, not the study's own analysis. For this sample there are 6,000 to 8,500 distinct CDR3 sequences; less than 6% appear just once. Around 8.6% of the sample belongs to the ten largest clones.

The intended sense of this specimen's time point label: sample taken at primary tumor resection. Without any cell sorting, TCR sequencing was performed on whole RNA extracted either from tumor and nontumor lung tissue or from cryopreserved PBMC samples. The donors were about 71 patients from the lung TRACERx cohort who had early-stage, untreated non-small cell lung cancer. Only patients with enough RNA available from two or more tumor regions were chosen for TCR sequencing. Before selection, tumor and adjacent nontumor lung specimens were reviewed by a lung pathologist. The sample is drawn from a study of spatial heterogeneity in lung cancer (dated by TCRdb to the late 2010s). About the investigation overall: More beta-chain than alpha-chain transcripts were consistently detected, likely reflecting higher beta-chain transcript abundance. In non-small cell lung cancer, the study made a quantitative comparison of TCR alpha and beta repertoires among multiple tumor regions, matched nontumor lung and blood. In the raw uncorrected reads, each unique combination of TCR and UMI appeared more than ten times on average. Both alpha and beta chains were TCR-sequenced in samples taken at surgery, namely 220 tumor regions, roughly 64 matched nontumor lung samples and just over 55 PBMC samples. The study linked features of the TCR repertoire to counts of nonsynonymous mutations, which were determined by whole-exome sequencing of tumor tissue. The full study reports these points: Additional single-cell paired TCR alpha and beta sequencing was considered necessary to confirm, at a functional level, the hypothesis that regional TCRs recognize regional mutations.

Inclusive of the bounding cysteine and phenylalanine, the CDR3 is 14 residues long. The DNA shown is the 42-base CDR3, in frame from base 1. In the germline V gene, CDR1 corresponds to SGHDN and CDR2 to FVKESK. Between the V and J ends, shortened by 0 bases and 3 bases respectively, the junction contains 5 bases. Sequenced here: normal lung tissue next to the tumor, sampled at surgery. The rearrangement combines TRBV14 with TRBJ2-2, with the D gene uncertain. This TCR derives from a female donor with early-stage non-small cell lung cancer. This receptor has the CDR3 CASSQDLYTGELFF. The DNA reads TGTGCCAGCAGCCAAGATCTTTACACCGGGGAGCTGTTTTTT.